These T cell receptor beta chains were read from a single sample in a study of Graves' ophthalmopathy and Graves' hyperthyroidism. Via MiXCR, TCRdb re-called the multiplex PCR reads, giving one row per CDR3 protein. The sample lists under 800,000 distinct CDR3 sequences; about 24% were seen once. Source material: peripheral blood. These receptors all stem from a woman younger than 30 with stable Graves' hyperthyroidism. Some clones in this sample may be carry-over from other donors' samples. Each CDR3 is given with its conserved first and last residue. The D gene is left open where the match is weak. Some rows mark clone size as missing; the rest say once, few, many or name a class of expanded clone.

d_gene	v_gene	abundance	j_gene	CDR3nt	CDR3aa
-	TRBV6-2/TRBV6-3	many	TRBJ1-1	TGTGCCAGCATTTTCGACAGGAACACTGAAGCTTTCTTT	CASIFDRNTEAFF
-	TRBV19	-	TRBJ1-5	TGTGCCAGTAGTATATCCCGACAGGTGAATCAGCCCCAGCATTTT	CASSISRQVNQPQHF
TRBD2	TRBV3-1	-	TRBJ2-5	TGTGCCAGCAGCCAAAGGACTAGCGGGGGTGGGGAGACCCAGTACTTC	CASSQRTSGGGETQYF
-	TRBV20-1	-	TRBJ1-2	TGCAGTGCTAGTGAGGGATGGGGTGGCTACACCTTC	CSASEGWGGYTF
-	TRBV15	few	TRBJ2-5	TGTGCCACCAGCAGAATGGGACATCCAGAGACGCAAGAGACCCAGTACTTC	CATSRMGHPETQETQYF
-	TRBV3-1	many	TRBJ1-2	TGTGCCAGCAGCCAAGATGGGGGACTACATGGATACTATGGCTACACCTTC	CASSQDGGLHGYYGYTF
TRBD2	TRBV12-3/TRBV12-4	-	TRBJ2-7	TGTGCCAGCACCAAAGTGGACCTGCCTAGCGGTCCCTACGAGCAGTACTTC	CASTKVDLPSGPYEQYF
TRBD1	TRBV29-1	few	TRBJ2-1	TGCAGCGGCCTGGGACAGGGGTTCAATGAGCAGTTCTTC	CSGLGQGFNEQFF
-	TRBV15	-	TRBJ1-1	TGTGCCACCAGCAGAGCACAGGGAGGCACTGAAGCTTTCTTT	CATSRAQGGTEAFF
-	TRBV12-3/TRBV12-4	many	TRBJ1-1	TGTGCCAGCAGTCTCCAGGCCAACACTGAAGCTTTCTTT	CASSLQANTEAFF
TRBD1	TRBV2	-	TRBJ1-1	TGTGCCAGCACCGACAGGGAGTGGAACACTGAAGCTTTCTTT	CASTDREWNTEAFF
TRBD1	TRBV6-2/TRBV6-3	-	TRBJ1-1	TGTGCCAGCAGCGCCACTTCGGGACAGCTGAACACTGAAGCTTTCTTT	CASSATSGQLNTEAFF
-	TRBV20-1	many	TRBJ2-7	TGCAGTGCCGTCCCGGGGTTTTCTAGCGAGCAGTACTTC	CSAVPGFSSEQYF
TRBD1	TRBV11-2	many	TRBJ1-2	TGTGCCAGCAGCTCGACAGGGGTGAGAAGCTACACCTTC	CASSSTGVRSYTF
TRBD1	TRBV12-3/TRBV12-4	-	TRBJ1-5	TGTGCCAGCAGTAAAAGACAGGGACAGGGCAATCAGCCCCAGCATTTT	CASSKRQGQGNQPQHF
-	TRBV5-1	many	TRBJ2-7	TGCGCCAGCAGCTTGGGGCCAGGGACCTACGAGCAGTACTTC	CASSLGPGTYEQYF
-	TRBV29-1	many	TRBJ2-5	TGCAGCGGTCTAAAGGGTCGAGAGACCCAGTACTTC	CSGLKGRETQYF
-	TRBV7-2	many	TRBJ1-2	TGTGCCAGCCTCGACAGGTCCCCATCCGTCTATGGCTACACCTTC	CASLDRSPSVYGYTF
-	TRBV12-3/TRBV12-4	-	TRBJ2-7	TGTGCCAGCAGTTTGGGGTTTAAGTCCCACTACGAGCAGTACTTC	CASSLGFKSHYEQYF
TRBD1	TRBV7-6	many	TRBJ1-1	TGTGCCAGCAGCGCAGGACAGGTGGAAGCTTTCTTT	CASSAGQVEAFF
TRBD1	TRBV11-1	many	TRBJ1-1	TGTGCCAGCAGCGGTAGGTGGGACAGGGTGAACACTGAAGCTTTCTTT	CASSGRWDRVNTEAFF
TRBD1	TRBV12-3/TRBV12-4	-	TRBJ2-7	TGTTCCAGCAGTTTAGGGGGCGACGAGCAGTACTTC	CSSSLGGDEQYF
TRBD1	TRBV6-1	-	TRBJ2-7	TGTGCCAGCAGTGGGCTGGGGACAGACTCCTACGAGCAGTACTTC	CASSGLGTDSYEQYF
-	TRBV3-1	-	TRBJ2-7	TGTGCCAGCAGCCACGGTATGTCGGGACTCCACTTC	CASSHGMSGLHF
-	TRBV12-3/TRBV12-4	-	TRBJ2-7	TGTGCCAGCAGTTTCCAGGCTGCTACCTACGAGCAGTACTTC	CASSFQAATYEQYF
TRBD1	TRBV7-3	-	TRBJ1-1	TGTGCCAGCAGCACCCGGGACAGGGGCCCTGAAGCTTTCTTT	CASSTRDRGPEAFF
-	TRBV28	many	TRBJ2-5	TGTGCCAGCAGTTTAAAGGATAACCCCGAGGACCAGTACTTC	CASSLKDNPEDQYF
-	TRBV20-1	many	TRBJ2-7	TGCAGTGCTACTCGGGACACCAGCTCCTACGAGCAGTACTTC	CSATRDTSSYEQYF
-	TRBV12-3/TRBV12-4	many	TRBJ2-2	TGTGCCAGCAAATCCCGAGATTCCGGGGAGCTGTTTTTT	CASKSRDSGELFF
TRBD2	TRBV11-1	many	TRBJ2-7	TGTGCCAGCAGCCTCCGGACTAGCTTTGCCTACGAGCAGTACTTC	CASSLRTSFAYEQYF
-	TRBV6-1	-	TRBJ1-5	TGTGCCAGCAGTGATGACGGGGATGCCCCCTATCAGCCCCAGCATTTT	CASSDDGDAPYQPQHF
-	TRBV7-3	many	TRBJ2-5	TGTGCCAGCAGCTCCACAGGGGGGGAAGAGACCCAGTACTTC	CASSSTGGEETQYF
-	TRBV20-1	many	TRBJ1-5	TGCAGTGCTATCAGTGTACAGCGAAATCAGCCCCAGCATTTT	CSAISVQRNQPQHF
TRBD1	TRBV12-3/TRBV12-4	many	TRBJ1-2	TGTGCCAGCAGCACCCGACAGGGCGCCTATGGCTACACCTTC	CASSTRQGAYGYTF
-	TRBV18	few	TRBJ1-1	TGTGCCAGCTCACCTGCAGGGAGGAGGAACACTGAAGCTTTCTTT	CASSPAGRRNTEAFF
TRBD1	TRBV7-2	-	TRBJ2-7	TGTGCCAGCAGCTTCGACAGGGTTGGGAAATACGAGCAGTACTTC	CASSFDRVGKYEQYF
-	TRBV20-1	-	TRBJ1-1	TGCAGTGCTAGAGGCCACAATAACGACAGCCCTTACACTGAAGCTTTCTTT	CSARGHNNDSPYTEAFF
TRBD2	TRBV11-2	many	TRBJ2-5	TGTGCCAGCAGCTTAAGCGGGAGGGAGGAGACCCAGTACTTC	CASSLSGREETQYF
TRBD2	TRBV9	many	TRBJ2-7	TGTGCCAGCAGCCGTAGCGGGCGGGACTACGAGCAGTACTTC	CASSRSGRDYEQYF
-	TRBV7-2	many	TRBJ1-5	TGTGCCAGCAGCTCTGGGCCGGATCAGCCCCAGCATTTT	CASSSGPDQPQHF
-	TRBV14	few	TRBJ2-2	TGTGCCAGCAGCCAAGAGCCCCCCGGGAGGAACACCGGGGAGCTGTTTTTT	CASSQEPPGRNTGELFF
-	TRBV28	-	TRBJ1-5	TGTGCCAGCAGTTTTGTCAGCAGTAGCAATCAGCCCCAGCATTTT	CASSFVSSSNQPQHF
-	TRBV4-1	once	TRBJ1-1	TGCGCCAGCAGCCAATTGACAGGCCTTGAAGCTTTCTTT	CASSQLTGLEAFF
-	TRBV30	many	TRBJ1-5	TGTGCCTGGAGTGGTGCGGATAGCAATCAGCCCCAGCATTTT	CAWSGADSNQPQHF
-	TRBV12-3/TRBV12-4	-	TRBJ1-5	TGTGCCAGCAGTGAACTCTACGGGGCTCCGGCCCAGCATTTT	CASSELYGAPAQHF
TRBD1	TRBV5-1	few	TRBJ1-6	TGCGCCAGCAGCGGACAGGATCCCCCTAATTCACCCCTCCACTTT	CASSGQDPPNSPLHF
-	TRBV12-3/TRBV12-4	many	TRBJ2-7	TGTGCCAGCAGTTTTTTTGTTTACGAGCAGTACTTC	CASSFFVYEQYF
-	TRBV11-2	many	TRBJ1-6	TGTGCCAGCAGCTTAGGGGGAAGTTCACCCCTCCACTTT	CASSLGGSSPLHF
-	TRBV18	many	TRBJ1-1	TGTGCCAGCAGCCCTAGACAGAACACTGAAGCTTTCTTT	CASSPRQNTEAFF
-	TRBV19	many	TRBJ1-1	TGTGCCAGTAGTAGGGGAAATAGAGGAGGCACTGAAGCTTTCTTT	CASSRGNRGGTEAFF